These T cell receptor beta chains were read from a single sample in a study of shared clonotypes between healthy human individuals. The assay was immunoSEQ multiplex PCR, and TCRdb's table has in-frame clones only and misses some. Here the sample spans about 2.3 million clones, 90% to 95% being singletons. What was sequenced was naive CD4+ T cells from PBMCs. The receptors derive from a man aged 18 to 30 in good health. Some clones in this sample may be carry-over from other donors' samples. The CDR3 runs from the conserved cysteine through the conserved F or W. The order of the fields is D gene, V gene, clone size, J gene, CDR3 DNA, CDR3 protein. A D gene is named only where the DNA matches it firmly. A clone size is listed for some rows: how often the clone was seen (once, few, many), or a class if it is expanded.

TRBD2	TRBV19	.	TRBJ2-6	TGTGCCAGTACCAAGTCCGCGGGAGGGAGCCTTAACGGTGGGGCCAACGTCCTGACTTTC	CASTKSAGGSLNGGANVLTF
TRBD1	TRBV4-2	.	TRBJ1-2	TGTGCCAGCAGCCAAGAACAGGGGGCCTATGGCTACACCTTC	CASSQEQGAYGYTF
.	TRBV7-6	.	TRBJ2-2	TGTGCCAGCAGCCAAGATCAGGGATGGAACACCGGGGAGCTGTTTTTT	CASSQDQGWNTGELFF
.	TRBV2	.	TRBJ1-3	TGTGCCAGCAGCCCGGAGGCGGCTGGAAACACCATATATTTT	CASSPEAAGNTIYF
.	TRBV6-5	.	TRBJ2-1	TGTGCCACCGCAAAGCAGGTTAGGGGCAATGAGCAGTTCTTC	CATAKQVRGNEQFF
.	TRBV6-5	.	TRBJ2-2	TGTGCCAGCAGCCCGCGCCGACAGTACACCGGGGAGCTGTTTTTT	CASSPRRQYTGELFF
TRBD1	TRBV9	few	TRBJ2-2	TGTGCCAGCAGCCTCTCGAGACAGGGCTACGGGGAGCTGTTTTTT	CASSLSRQGYGELFF
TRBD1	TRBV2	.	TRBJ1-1	TGTGCCAGCAGGATGGACAGGGGAAACACTGAAGCTTTCTTT	CASRMDRGNTEAFF
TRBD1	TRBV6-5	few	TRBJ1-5	TGTGCCAGCAGTGAGACAGGGGCTTACCAGCCCCAGCATTTT	CASSETGAYQPQHF
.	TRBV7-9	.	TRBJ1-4	TGTGCCAGCAGCCCCCAGGTTCCAACTAATGAAAAACTGTTTTTT	CASSPQVPTNEKLFF
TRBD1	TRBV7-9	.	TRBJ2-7	TGTGCCAGCAGCCTCCGGGACAGGGCGTACGAGCAGTACTTC	CASSLRDRAYEQYF
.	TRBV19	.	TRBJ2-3	TGTGCCAGTACAAGGGACGTAAGCACAGATACGCAGTATTTT	CASTRDVSTDTQYF
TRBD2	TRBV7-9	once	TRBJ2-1	TGTGCCAGCAGCTCCCTGGGGACTAGCGGGACGGCCTACAATGAGCAGTTCTTC	CASSSLGTSGTAYNEQFF
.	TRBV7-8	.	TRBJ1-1	TGTGCCAGCAGCTTAGATAGGTTGCAGAACACTGAAGCTTTCTTT	CASSLDRLQNTEAFF
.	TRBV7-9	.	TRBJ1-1	TGTGCCAGCACCCTAGGCTGGGGGCGGAACACTGAAGCTTTCTTT	CASTLGWGRNTEAFF
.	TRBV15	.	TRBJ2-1	TGTGCCACCAGCAGCCTTGACACCTACAATGAGCAGTTCTTC	CATSSLDTYNEQFF
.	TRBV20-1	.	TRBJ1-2	TGCAGTGCTAGGGCTCCACCCTACTACACCTTC	CSARAPPYYTF
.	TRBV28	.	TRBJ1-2	TGTGCCAGCAGGTCCGCTGCCGGTCTAACGGGTAACTATGGCTACACCTTC	CASRSAAGLTGNYGYTF